This is a list of T cell receptor beta chains from one sample in a study of T cells in Graves' hyperthyroidism and ophthalmopathy. TCRdb re-called the multiplex PCR reads with MiXCR, one entry per CDR3 protein. The sample comprises more than 300,000 distinct CDR3 sequences, roughly 14% of which are singletons, and roughly a fifth rests with the top ten. Material for sequencing was blood. The receptors originated from a woman in her 30s with Graves' ophthalmopathy. Both conserved end residues are trimmed from each CDR3.

V gene: TRBV2; J gene: TRBJ1-4; CDR3 protein: ASLTGLREKLF
V gene: TRBV6-1; J gene: TRBJ1-1; CDR3 protein: ASSWRRNTEAF
V gene: TRBV2; J gene: TRBJ1-5; CDR3 protein: ASSHLPYTGFLSASNQPQH
V gene: TRBV18; J gene: TRBJ2-1; CDR3 protein: ASSPLPGNYNEQF
V gene: TRBV6-1; J gene: TRBJ2-2; CDR3 protein: ASSARRLANTGELF
V gene: TRBV6-1; J gene: TRBJ1-1; CDR3 protein: ASSETLGNTEAF
V gene: TRBV12-3/TRBV12-4; J gene: TRBJ1-2; CDR3 protein: ASSLGDRVGGYT
V gene: TRBV27; J gene: TRBJ1-5; CDR3 protein: ASSTAQYQPQH
V gene: TRBV30; J gene: TRBJ2-3; CDR3 protein: AWSVVGSDTQY
V gene: TRBV6-1; J gene: TRBJ1-2; CDR3 protein: ASSREGGVNYGYT
V gene: TRBV11-1; J gene: TRBJ2-1; CDR3 protein: ASSWKRGGVDEQF
V gene: TRBV9; J gene: TRBJ2-7; CDR3 protein: ASSVRVGSYEQY
V gene: TRBV28; J gene: TRBJ2-7; CDR3 protein: ASSLPGQNYEQY
V gene: TRBV7-9; J gene: TRBJ1-2; CDR3 protein: ASSENYGYT
V gene: TRBV30; J gene: TRBJ1-6; CDR3 protein: AWTRLGMVGESPLH
V gene: TRBV28; J gene: TRBJ2-5; CDR3 protein: ASSYETSRGETQY
V gene: TRBV27; J gene: TRBJ2-1; CDR3 protein: ASSLEPDPSYNEQF
V gene: TRBV30; J gene: TRBJ1-1; CDR3 protein: AWTLQGVSTEAF
V gene: TRBV6-1; J gene: TRBJ1-2; CDR3 protein: ASSEVQGYGYT
V gene: TRBV6-1; J gene: TRBJ2-7; CDR3 protein: ASSDQRPGASGWSYEQY
V gene: TRBV15; J gene: TRBJ2-3; CDR3 protein: ATSARSHSRGGADTQY
V gene: TRBV28; J gene: TRBJ1-2; CDR3 protein: ASKRGSTNYGYT
V gene: TRBV10-3; J gene: TRBJ1-1; CDR3 protein: AMAGTGGDVRGAEAF
V gene: TRBV28; J gene: TRBJ1-5; CDR3 protein: ASSFFQPQH
V gene: TRBV6-2/TRBV6-3; J gene: TRBJ2-3; CDR3 protein: ASSLSGADTDTQY
V gene: TRBV27; J gene: TRBJ1-1; CDR3 protein: ARALRGAGVEAF
V gene: TRBV5-1; J gene: TRBJ2-1; CDR3 protein: ASSLAADHEQF
V gene: TRBV10-3; J gene: TRBJ1-1; CDR3 protein: AIMEGRDMNTEAF
V gene: TRBV12-3/TRBV12-4; J gene: TRBJ1-2; CDR3 protein: ASTRTGGYGYT
V gene: TRBV7-2; J gene: TRBJ2-1; CDR3 protein: ASSLETSGWTSVPEQF
V gene: TRBV28; J gene: TRBJ2-5; CDR3 protein: ASSPGREHGTQY
V gene: TRBV20-1; J gene: TRBJ2-3; CDR3 protein: SARVTVSSSTDTQY
V gene: TRBV6-1; J gene: TRBJ1-1; CDR3 protein: ASRSPRGANTEAF
V gene: TRBV27; J gene: TRBJ1-4; CDR3 protein: ASSLWATNEKLF
V gene: TRBV27; J gene: TRBJ1-2; CDR3 protein: ASTLRPGQGAGYT
V gene: TRBV7-2; J gene: TRBJ1-3; CDR3 protein: ASSSYGTAGNTIY
V gene: TRBV18; J gene: TRBJ2-7; CDR3 protein: ASSPPGQGAGEQY
V gene: TRBV11-2; J gene: TRBJ2-3; CDR3 protein: ASSLGYTDTQY
V gene: TRBV14; J gene: TRBJ2-5; CDR3 protein: ASSRRQRQETQY
V gene: TRBV5-1; J gene: TRBJ2-6; CDR3 protein: ASSFGRTTRYSGANVLT
V gene: TRBV7-9; J gene: TRBJ1-5; CDR3 protein: ASSGEMSSGNQPQH
V gene: TRBV19; J gene: TRBJ2-6; CDR3 protein: ASSNGLAGTGANVLT
V gene: TRBV30; J gene: TRBJ2-1; CDR3 protein: AWSVLGRDNEQF
V gene: TRBV15; J gene: TRBJ2-3; CDR3 protein: ATSTASTDTQY
V gene: TRBV2; J gene: TRBJ1-2; CDR3 protein: ASSDPQGANYGYT
V gene: TRBV6-1; J gene: TRBJ1-1; CDR3 protein: ASPRRAGGPNTEAF
V gene: TRBV10-3; J gene: TRBJ1-3; CDR3 protein: AISESFRAGRVGNTIY
V gene: TRBV3-1; J gene: TRBJ2-1; CDR3 protein: ASSPWTSGGYNEQF